The 15 T cell receptor beta chains below come from one sample, sequenced in a study of shared clonotypes between healthy human individuals. Assay: immunoSEQ multiplex PCR; the TCRdb copy retains only in-frame clones and omits some. The sample carries some 2,000,000 clones, roughly 95% recorded once. What was sequenced was naive CD4+ T cells sorted from blood. Sample subset: CD45RA+ positively selected. Source of these receptors: a man younger than 35 in good health.

The rearrangement links TRBV12-5 to TRBJ1-6; D gene ambiguous. Per germline, CDR1 LGHNT and CDR2 FRNRAP. V lost 1 base and J 6 bases, leaving 7 bases between the germline ends. The CDR3 extends over 14 amino acids. DNA of the CDR3: TGTGCTAGTGGTTTGGACGGATTTAATTCACCCCTCCACTTT. It specifies CASGLDGFNSPLHF.

As for this clone: Distinct nucleotide sequences in the sample also encode this CDR3. CDR3 nucleotide sequence: TGCGCCAGCAGCTTGGAGGGGACGGCTAACTATGGCTACACCTTC. The encoded protein is CASSLEGTANYGYTF. V usage is TRBV5-1 and J usage is TRBJ1-2, with D perhaps matching TRBD1 (5 bases). Germline lookup yields CDR1 SGHRS and CDR2 YFSETQ. V was shortened by 0 bases and J by 0 bases, with 9 bases between the two germline ends. CDR3 length equals 15 residues.

The rearrangement uses TRBV5-1 and TRBJ2-1; maybe TRBD2 (5 bases). Trimming took off 0 bases at V and 6 bases at J, with 16 bases between the two ends. Germline loops: CDR1 SGHRS, CDR2 YFSETQ. The CDR3 is 16 amino acids. The CDR3 sequence is CASSLVNGYGGNEQFF. The CDR3, as DNA: TGCGCCAGCAGCTTGGTGAATGGGTATGGAGGCAATGAGCAGTTCTTC. The complete variable domain, with remaining parts taken from reference TRBV5-1 and TRBJ2-1, reads KAGVTQTPRYLIKTRGQQVTLSCSPISGHRSVSWYQQTPGQGLQFLFEYFSETQRNKGNFPGRFSGRQFSNSRSEMNVSTLELGDSALYLCASSLVNGYGGNEQFFGPGTRLTVL.

This chain uses TRBV14 with TRBJ2-7; D is ambiguous. Germline CDR1 SGHDN, CDR2 FVKESK. This CDR3 is 11 amino acids long. Between the trimmed V and J ends, which lost 1 base and 7 bases, there was a span of 5 bases. In DNA, the CDR3 is TGTGCCAGCAGCCAAGCTAGGGAGCAGTACTTC. Its protein product is CASSQAREQYF. Full variable domain (outside the CDR3, taken from reference TRBV14 and TRBJ2-7): EAGVTQFPSHSVIEKGQTVTLRCDPISGHDNLYWYRRVMGKEIKFLLHFVKESKQDESGMPNNRFLAERTGGTYSTLKVQPAELEDSGVYFCASSQAREQYFGPGTRLTVT.

In the case of this clone: At one end, the junction sequence differs from germline, possibly due to a read error. The V and J genes are TRBV7-9 and TRBJ1-1, with no clear D. The CDR3 is 13 residues long. CDR1 is SEHNR, CDR2 FQNEAQ, per germline (reference sequence). CDR3 sequence (DNA): TGTGCGAGCACTTGGTCGGGAAACACTGAAGCTTTCTTT. Translating it yields CASTWSGNTEAFF.

With regard to this clone: The same CDR3 also results from other DNA sequences found in this sample. The rearrangement links TRBV2 to TRBJ2-7, with D hard to call. This CDR3 region has 12 residues. Per germline, CDR1 SNHLY and CDR2 FYNNEI. V was shortened by 4 bases and J by 2 bases, with 6 bases between the two germline ends. CDR3: CASSAGAYEQYF. CDR3 nucleotide sequence: TGTGCCAGCAGTGCTGGGGCCTACGAGCAGTACTTC.

This clone was observed once. The chain has TRBV6-6 and TRBJ2-3; 7 bases are shared with TRBD2. CDR1 and CDR2 (germline): MNHNY, SVGAGI (reference sequence). V lost 8 bases, J lost 2 bases, and 7 bases stayed unmatched. The CDR3 runs 14 residues. CDR3 sequence: CASRGSGNTDTQYF. The DNA of the CDR3 is TGTGCCAGCCGGGGGAGCGGGAACACAGATACGCAGTATTTT.

To note about this clone: This same CDR3 is encoded by further DNA sequences in the sample. J is TRBJ2-5 and V is TRBV5-1; D possibly uses TRBD1 or TRBD2 (5 bases each). Germline values: CDR1 SGHRS, CDR2 YFSETQ. Trimming pared 0 bases from V and 5 bases from J, leaving 8 bases between. This CDR3 contains 13 residues. The CDR3 DNA sequence: TGCGCCAGCAGCTTGGCGGGGCGGGAGACCCAGTACTTC. Translating gives CASSLAGRETQYF.

On this clone itself: This CDR3 is also generated by other DNA sequences in the sample. CDR3 nucleotides: TGTGCCAGCAGCCGAGGACAGGGGAGTGAAAAACTGTTTTTT. Amino acids: CASSRGQGSEKLFF. This sequence joins TRBV6-5 and TRBJ1-4, with 9 bases matching TRBD1. The CDR3 covers 14 residues. V shed 6 bases and J 7 bases; nucleotides not matched to a gene: 6. The V gene's germline CDR1 is MNHEY and CDR2 SVGAGI.

This chain uses TRBV7-8 with TRBJ1-1; D is ambiguous. V was trimmed by 3 bases and J by 2 bases, leaving 10 bases between them. Germline CDR1 reads SGHVS; CDR2 reads FQNEAQ. CDR3 length equals 14 residues. CDR3 nucleotides: TGTGCCAGCAGCTTCGCGGGTATAAACACTGAAGCTTTCTTT. This sequence encodes CASSFAGINTEAFF.

The chain uses TRBV7-9 and TRBJ1-3; maybe TRBD1 (6 bases). V was trimmed by 5 bases and J by 4 bases, leaving 12 bases between them. The CDR3 covers 14 residues. Germline V gene sequence: CDR1 SEHNR, CDR2 FQNEAQ (reference sequence). In nucleotides, the CDR3 is TGTGCCAGCAGCCGCGGGGGCCAGGGAAACACCATATATTTT. This sequence encodes CASSRGGQGNTIYF.

The chain joins TRBV5-6 to TRBJ1-1, with D tentatively TRBD1 (5 bases). Germline CDR1 SGHDT, CDR2 YYEEEE. V gave up 4 bases and J gave up 10 bases, with 17 bases separating them. The CDR3 has 13 residues. Here the CDR3 DNA reads TGTGCCAGCAGCGCCGATTCGGGGGTGGGAGCTTTCTTT. Translating gives CASSADSGVGAFF.

This clone was counted a single time. This rearrangement joins TRBV2 to TRBJ2-7; 11 bases are a match to TRBD2. After removal of 10 bases from V and 3 bases from J, the junction contained 8 bases not matched to a gene. Germline V CDR1 and CDR2: SNHLY, FYNNEI. The CDR3 contains 14 residues. CDR3 DNA: TGTGCCATCCTACTAGCGGGAGTAAACTACGAGCAGTACTTC. Protein: CAILLAGVNYEQYF.

In its sample, this clone was seen once. The chain uses TRBV30 and TRBJ2-5; D uncertain. The CDR3 sequence is 11 residues long. V was pared by 3 bases and J by 5 bases, with 7 bases between. Germline CDR1 GTSNPN, CDR2 SVGIG (reference sequence). Here the CDR3 DNA reads TGTGCCTGGAGGGAGTCGGAGACCCAGTACTTC. Protein sequence: CAWRESETQYF.

CDR3 loop: CASSGVGLNTEAFF. The CDR3 DNA follows: TGTGCCAGCAGTGGGGTGGGACTGAACACTGAAGCTTTCTTT. The chain employs TRBV2 and TRBJ1-1; TRBD1 might be the D (5 bases). This CDR3 comprises 14 residues. Germline V lookup: CDR1 SNHLY, CDR2 FYNNEI. The ends were cut back, 4 bases at V and 0 bases at J, with 9 bases in the middle.